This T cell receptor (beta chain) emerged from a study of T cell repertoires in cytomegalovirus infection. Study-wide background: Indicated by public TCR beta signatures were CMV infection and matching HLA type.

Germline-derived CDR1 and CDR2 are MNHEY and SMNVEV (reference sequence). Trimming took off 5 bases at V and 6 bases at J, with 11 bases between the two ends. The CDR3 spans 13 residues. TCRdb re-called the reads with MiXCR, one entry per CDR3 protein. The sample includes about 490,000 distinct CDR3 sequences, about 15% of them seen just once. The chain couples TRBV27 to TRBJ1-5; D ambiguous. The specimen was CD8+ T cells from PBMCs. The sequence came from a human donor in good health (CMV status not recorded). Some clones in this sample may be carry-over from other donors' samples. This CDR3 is CASSPGRTQPQHF. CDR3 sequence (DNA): TGTGCCAGCAGTCCCGGTAGGACTCAGCCCCAGCATTTT.